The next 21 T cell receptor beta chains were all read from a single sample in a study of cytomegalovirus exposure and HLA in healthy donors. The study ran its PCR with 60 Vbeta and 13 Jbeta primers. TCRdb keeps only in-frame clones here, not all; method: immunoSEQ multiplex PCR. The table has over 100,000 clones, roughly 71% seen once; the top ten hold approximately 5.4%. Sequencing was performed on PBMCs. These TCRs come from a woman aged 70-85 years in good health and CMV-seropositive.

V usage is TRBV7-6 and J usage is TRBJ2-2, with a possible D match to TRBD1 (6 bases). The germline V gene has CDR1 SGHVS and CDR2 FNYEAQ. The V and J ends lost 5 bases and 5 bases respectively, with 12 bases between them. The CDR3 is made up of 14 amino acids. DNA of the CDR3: TGTGCCAGCAGCCCGATACAGGGTACCGGGGAGCTGTTTTTT. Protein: CASSPIQGTGELFF.

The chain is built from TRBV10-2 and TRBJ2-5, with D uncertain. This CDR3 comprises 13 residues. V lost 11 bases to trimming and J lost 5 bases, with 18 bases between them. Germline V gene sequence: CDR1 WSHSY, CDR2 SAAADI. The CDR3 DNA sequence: TGCGCCCCCCGGTGGTCCCGAGGCGAGACCCAGTACTTC. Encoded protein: CAPRWSRGETQYF.

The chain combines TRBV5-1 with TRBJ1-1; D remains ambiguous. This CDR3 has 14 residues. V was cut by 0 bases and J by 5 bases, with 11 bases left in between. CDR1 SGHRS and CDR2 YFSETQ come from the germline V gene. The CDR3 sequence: CASSLEPGLTEAFF. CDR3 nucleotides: TGCGCCAGCAGCTTGGAGCCAGGACTGACTGAAGCTTTCTTT.

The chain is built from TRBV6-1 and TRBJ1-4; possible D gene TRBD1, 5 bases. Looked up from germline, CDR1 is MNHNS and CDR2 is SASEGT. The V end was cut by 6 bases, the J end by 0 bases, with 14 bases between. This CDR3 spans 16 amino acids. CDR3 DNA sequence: TGTGCCAGCAGAGAAAAGGGGATAGCAACTAATGAAAAACTGTTTTTT. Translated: CASREKGIATNEKLFF.

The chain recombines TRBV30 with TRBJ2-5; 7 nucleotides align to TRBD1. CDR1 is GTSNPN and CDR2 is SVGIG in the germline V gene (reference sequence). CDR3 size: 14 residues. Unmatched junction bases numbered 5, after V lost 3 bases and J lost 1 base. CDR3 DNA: TGTGCCTGGAGGGGAAAGGGGGCCCAAGAGACCCAGTACTTC. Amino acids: CAWRGKGAQETQYF.

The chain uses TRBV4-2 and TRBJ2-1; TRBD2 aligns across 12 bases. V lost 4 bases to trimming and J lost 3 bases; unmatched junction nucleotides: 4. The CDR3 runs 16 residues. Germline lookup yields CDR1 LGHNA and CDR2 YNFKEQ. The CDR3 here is CASSLTSGGRYNEQFF. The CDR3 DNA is TGTGCCAGCAGCCTAACTAGCGGGGGGCGCTACAATGAGCAGTTCTTC.

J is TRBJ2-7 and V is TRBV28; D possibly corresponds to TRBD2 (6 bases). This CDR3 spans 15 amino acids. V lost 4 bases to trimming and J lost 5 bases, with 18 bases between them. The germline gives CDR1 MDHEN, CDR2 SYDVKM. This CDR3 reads CASSWASGSKDEQYF. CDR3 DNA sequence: TGTGCCAGCAGTTGGGCCAGCGGGTCGAAGGACGAGCAGTACTTC.

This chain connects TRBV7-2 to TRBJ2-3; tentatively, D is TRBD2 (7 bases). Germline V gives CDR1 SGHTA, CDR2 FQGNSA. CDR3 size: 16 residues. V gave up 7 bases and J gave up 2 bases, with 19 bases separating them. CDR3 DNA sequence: TGTGCCAGCACTCGAAATGGGGGGGCTAACACAGATACGCAGTATTTT. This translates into CASTRNGGANTDTQYF. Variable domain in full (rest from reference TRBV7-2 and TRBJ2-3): GAGVSQSPSNKVTEKGKDVELRCDPISGHTALYWYRQSLGQGLEFLIYFQGNSAPDKSGLPSDRFSAERTGGSVSTLTIQRTQQEDSAVYLCASTRNGGANTDTQYFGPGTRLTVL.

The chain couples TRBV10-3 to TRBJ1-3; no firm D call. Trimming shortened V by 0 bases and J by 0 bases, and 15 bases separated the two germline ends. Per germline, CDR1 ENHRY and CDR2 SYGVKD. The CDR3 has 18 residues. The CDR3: CAISESTTFMSSGNTIYF. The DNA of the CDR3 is TGTGCCATCAGTGAGTCGACTACTTTTATGAGCTCTGGAAACACCATATATTTT.

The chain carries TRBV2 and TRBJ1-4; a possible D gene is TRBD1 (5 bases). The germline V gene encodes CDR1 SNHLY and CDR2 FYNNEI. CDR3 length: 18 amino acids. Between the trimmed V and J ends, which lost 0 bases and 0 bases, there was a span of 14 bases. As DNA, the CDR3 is TGTGCCAGCAGTGAAGCCTGGAGGGGATCCACAACTAATGAAAAACTGTTTTTT. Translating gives CASSEAWRGSTTNEKLFF.

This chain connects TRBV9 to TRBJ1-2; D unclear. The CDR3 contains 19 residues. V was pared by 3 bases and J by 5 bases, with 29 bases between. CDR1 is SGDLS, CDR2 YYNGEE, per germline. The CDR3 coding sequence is TGTGCCAGCAGCGAGAGAGAGAGGAGGGTTAGCTCAGTCACATATGGCTACACCTTC. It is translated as CASSERERRVSSVTYGYTF.

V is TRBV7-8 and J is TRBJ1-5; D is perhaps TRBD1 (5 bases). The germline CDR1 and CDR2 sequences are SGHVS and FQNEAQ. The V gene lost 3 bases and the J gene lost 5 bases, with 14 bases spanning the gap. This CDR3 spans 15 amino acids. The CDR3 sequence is CASSLGGGLDQPQHF. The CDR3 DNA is TGTGCCAGCAGCTTGGGGGGGGGATTAGATCAGCCCCAGCATTTT.

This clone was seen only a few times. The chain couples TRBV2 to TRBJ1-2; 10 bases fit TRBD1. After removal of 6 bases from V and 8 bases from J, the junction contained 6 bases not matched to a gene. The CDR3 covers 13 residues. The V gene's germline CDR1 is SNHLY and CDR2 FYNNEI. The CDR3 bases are TGTGCCAGCAGAATGGACAGGGGGTCCGGCTACACCTTC. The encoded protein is CASRMDRGSGYTF.

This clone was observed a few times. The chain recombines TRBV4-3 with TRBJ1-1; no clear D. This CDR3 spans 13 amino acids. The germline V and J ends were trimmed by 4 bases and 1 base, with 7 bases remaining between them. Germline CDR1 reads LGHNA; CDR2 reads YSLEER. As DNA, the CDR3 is TGCGCCAGCAGCCGCATGAGGAACACTGAAGCTTTCTTT. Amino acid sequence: CASSRMRNTEAFF.

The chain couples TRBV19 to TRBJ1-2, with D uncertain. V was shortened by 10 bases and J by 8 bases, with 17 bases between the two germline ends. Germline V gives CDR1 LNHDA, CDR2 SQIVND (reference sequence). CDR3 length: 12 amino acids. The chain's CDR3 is CATNTPGWGYTF. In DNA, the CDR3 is TGTGCCACAAATACCCCAGGTTGGGGCTACACCTTC.

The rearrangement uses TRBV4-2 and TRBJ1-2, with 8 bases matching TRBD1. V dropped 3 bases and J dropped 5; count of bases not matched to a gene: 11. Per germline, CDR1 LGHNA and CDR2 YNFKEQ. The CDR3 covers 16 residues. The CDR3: CASSQQGGQVRYGYTF. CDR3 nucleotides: TGTGCCAGCAGCCAGCAAGGGGGACAGGTCAGGTATGGCTACACCTTC.

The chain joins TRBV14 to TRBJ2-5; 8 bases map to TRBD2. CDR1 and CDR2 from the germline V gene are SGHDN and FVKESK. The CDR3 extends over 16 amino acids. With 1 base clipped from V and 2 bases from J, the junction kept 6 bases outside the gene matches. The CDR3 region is CASSQGYLAGQETQYF. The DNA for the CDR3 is TGTGCCAGCAGCCAAGGTTACCTAGCGGGTCAAGAGACCCAGTACTTC.

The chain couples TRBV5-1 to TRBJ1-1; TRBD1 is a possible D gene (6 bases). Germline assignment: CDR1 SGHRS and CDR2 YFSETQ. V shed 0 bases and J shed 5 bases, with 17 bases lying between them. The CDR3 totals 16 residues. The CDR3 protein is CASSLVVQGQGTEAFF. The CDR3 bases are TGCGCCAGCAGCTTGGTTGTCCAGGGGCAGGGAACTGAAGCTTTCTTT.

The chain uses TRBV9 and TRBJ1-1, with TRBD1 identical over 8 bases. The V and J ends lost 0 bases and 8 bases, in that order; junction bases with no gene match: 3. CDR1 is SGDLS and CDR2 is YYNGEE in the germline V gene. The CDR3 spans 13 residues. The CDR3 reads CASSVAYRGEAFF. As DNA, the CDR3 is TGTGCCAGCAGCGTAGCTTACAGGGGGGAAGCTTTCTTT.

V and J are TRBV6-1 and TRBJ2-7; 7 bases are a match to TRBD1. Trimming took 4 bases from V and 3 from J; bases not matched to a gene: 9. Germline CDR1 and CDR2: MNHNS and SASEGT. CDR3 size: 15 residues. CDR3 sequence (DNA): TGTGCCAGCAGTGGCGCTATAGGGGGCAACTACGAGCAGTACTTC. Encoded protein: CASSGAIGGNYEQYF.

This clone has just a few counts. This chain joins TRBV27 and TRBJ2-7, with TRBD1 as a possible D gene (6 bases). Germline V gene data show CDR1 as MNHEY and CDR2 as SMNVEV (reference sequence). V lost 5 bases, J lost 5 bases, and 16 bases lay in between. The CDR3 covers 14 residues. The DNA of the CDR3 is TGTGCCAGCAGTCATTACAGGGAAGGGCACGAGCAGTACTTC. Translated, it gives CASSHYREGHEQYF.